This TCR beta chain was sequenced for a study of T cells in Graves' hyperthyroidism and ophthalmopathy. In germline, CDR1 is SGHRS, CDR2 YFSETQ. This CDR3 is 14 amino acids long. Trimming left V 2 bases short and J 5 bases short, with 14 bases between. This clonotype has ten or more counts. Amplified TCR beta CDR3 regions came from RNA transcripts. The TCR CDR3 was amplified in a first-round RT-PCR using the HTBI primer set. TCRdb re-derived calls from the multiplex PCR reads in MiXCR, one entry per CDR3 protein. The sample carries 400,000 to 600,000 distinct CDR3 sequences, more than 15% recorded once.

The TCR was taken from a woman aged 25-40 years with Graves' ophthalmopathy. The chain employs TRBV5-1 and TRBJ2-7; D perhaps matches TRBD1 (6 bases). Sequenced sample: blood. CDR3 coding DNA: TGCGCCAGCAGCTTCGGGGACACGGCGCACGAGCAGTACTTC. Residues: CASSFGDTAHEQYF.